What follows are 20 T cell receptor beta chains derived from one specimen sequenced in a study of human T cells and chemical hapten exposure. The sample's time point: patch test 1, 2 weeks after DPC sensitization. Treatment described: therapeutic diphenylcyclopropenone sensitization with weekly scalp DPC. Using its own MiXCR run on the RACE reads, TCRdb lists one record per CDR3 protein. The table shows just under 350,000 distinct CDR3 sequences, with about 7% occurring only once. This material consisted of whole blood, taken in connection with sensitization to the hapten diphenylcyclopropenone (DPC). Receptor source: a woman between 18 and 29 years old with alopecia areata. Some clones in this sample may be carry-over from other donors' samples.

This clonotype occurred a few times. The V and J genes are TRBV18 and TRBJ1-2, with TRBD1 as a possible D gene (6 bases). V was clipped by 3 bases and J by 3 bases, with 14 bases between them. Germline CDR1 and CDR2: KGHSH and LQKENI. The CDR3 runs to 15 residues. CDR3 loop: CASSPSTGNDYGYTF. CDR3 DNA: TGTGCCAGCTCACCGTCTACAGGGAACGACTATGGCTACACCTTC.

The chain uses TRBV3-1 and TRBJ2-1; either TRBD1 or TRBD2 may fit D (5 bases each). CDR1 is LGHDT, CDR2 YNNKEL, per germline (reference sequence). Between the trimmed V and J ends, which lost 4 bases and 10 bases, there was a span of 20 bases. The CDR3 is 15 residues long. As DNA, the CDR3 is TGTGCCAGCAGCCCTAGGGACGGGCGCAGGAGGGAGCAGTTCTTC. Translating it yields CASSPRDGRRREQFF.

This clonotype was picked up a small number of times. Here the CDR3 reads CASSLADREYEQYF. The CDR3 coding sequence is TGTGCCAGCAGCTTAGCGGACAGGGAATACGAGCAGTACTTC. The chain is built from TRBV7-9 and TRBJ2-7; 8 bases agree with TRBD1. In germline, CDR1 is SEHNR, CDR2 FQNEAQ (reference sequence). This CDR3 has 14 residues. The junction had 2 bases not matched to a gene; V was cut back by 0 bases and J by 4 bases.

This clonotype showed up many times. This chain joins TRBV6-1 and TRBJ1-2; tentative D call: TRBD1 (5 bases). The germline gives CDR1 MNHNS, CDR2 SASEGT. Trimming took off 2 bases at V and 4 bases at J, with 11 bases between the two ends. This CDR3 spans 14 amino acids. The CDR3 sequence: CASSESGRTYGYTF. In DNA, the CDR3 is TGTGCCAGCAGTGAATCGGGGCGGACCTATGGCTACACCTTC.

This clonotype was counted only a few times. For the CDR3, the DNA is TGTGCCAGCAGCCGTACGGGACTAGCGGGGGGGCCGGGAGAGACCCAGTACTTC. Translation gives CASSRTGLAGGPGETQYF. The V gene is TRBV5-6, the J gene TRBJ2-5; 16 bases agree with TRBD2. V lost 4 bases to trimming and J lost 4 bases; unmatched junction nucleotides: 10. CDR3 length: 18 residues. Per germline, CDR1 SGHDT and CDR2 YYEEEE.

The sample holds a few counts of this clonotype. The rearrangement links TRBV12-3 or TRBV12-4 to TRBJ1-1; possibly TRBD1 for D (5 bases). With 4 bases removed from V and 4 bases from J, the gap between germline ends came to 13 bases. The CDR3 is 14 residues long. The DNA of the CDR3 is TGTGCCAGCAGTTCTGAGGGGATGAGCACTGAAGCTTTCTTT. As protein: CASSSEGMSTEAFF.

The CDR3 spells CASSYRGLDTQYF. The DNA for the CDR3 is TGTGCCAGCAGCTACAGGGGTTTAGATACGCAGTATTTT. The chain links TRBV7-2 to TRBJ2-3; 7 bases map to TRBD1. V gave up 4 bases and J gave up 5 bases; unmatched junction bases: 3. Germline CDR1 SGHTA, CDR2 FQGNSA. This CDR3 is built from 13 residues.

There are many counts of this clonotype. V is TRBV5-1 and J is TRBJ1-6; D possibly corresponds to TRBD1 (5 bases). V lost 2 bases to trimming and J lost 15 bases, with 18 bases between them. Germline loops: CDR1 SGHRS, CDR2 YFSETQ. There are 14 residues in the CDR3. The CDR3 sequence is CASSFGTDRFGLHF. The CDR3 nucleotides read TGCGCCAGCAGCTTTGGGACGGACCGCTTCGGCCTCCACTTT.

This clonotype has a handful of counts. The V and J genes are TRBV12-3 or TRBV12-4 and TRBJ1-3, with D possibly TRBD1 on 5 matching bases. The V and J ends lost 0 bases and 4 bases respectively, with 16 bases between them. There are 17 residues in the CDR3. The CDR3 coding sequence is TGTGCCAGCAGTTTAGCTCCGGGACCCGGAGGGGGAAACACCATATATTTT. This encodes CASSLAPGPGGGNTIYF.

This clonotype was counted ten times or more. The genes are TRBV5-5 and TRBJ1-2, with D possibly matching TRBD1 (6 bases). Germline values: CDR1 SGHKS, CDR2 YYEKEE (reference sequence). This CDR3 has 16 amino acids. With 4 bases removed from V and 1 base from J, the gap between germline ends came to 17 bases. CDR3 bases: TGTGCCAGCAGCCTCAAGCAGGGGAGGGATAACTATGGCTACACCTTC. It yields the protein CASSLKQGRDNYGYTF.

This clonotype appeared many times. The chain couples TRBV6-6 to TRBJ2-1, with TRBD1 matching over 9 bases. CDR1 and CDR2 (germline): MNHNY, SVGAGI (reference sequence). The CDR3 totals 14 residues. V trimming: 5 bases; J trimming: 8 bases; junction bases outside the gene matches: 7. CDR3 region: CASSPRTGEDEQFF. CDR3 in DNA: TGTGCCAGCAGTCCACGGACAGGGGAGGATGAGCAGTTCTTC.

The rearrangement joins TRBV18 to TRBJ1-6, with 7 bases identical to TRBD1. The CDR3 contains 16 residues. In germline, CDR1 is KGHSH, CDR2 LQKENI. V dropped 0 bases and J dropped 7; count of bases not matched to a gene: 6. This CDR3 reads CASSPPAGGLNSPLHF. In nucleotides, the CDR3 is TGTGCCAGCTCACCACCCGCAGGGGGTTTAAATTCACCCCTCCACTTT.

This clonotype turned up a few times. The J gene is TRBJ2-5, the V gene TRBV6-1, with 10 positions matching TRBD1. Germline V gene data show CDR1 as MNHNS and CDR2 as SASEGT. The CDR3 extends over 19 amino acids. V lost 6 bases and J lost 2; bases outside the gene matches: 18. CDR3 nucleotides: TGTGCCAGCAGGCGAACGAGGACAGGGGGTTACTTGGGTCAAGAGACCCAGTACTTC. Its protein product is CASRRTRTGGYLGQETQYF.

This clonotype came up a few times. The V call is TRBV4-1, the J call TRBJ2-6, with 9 bases identical to TRBD1. Germline loops: CDR1 MGHRA, CDR2 YSYEKL. The V segment lost 2 bases and the J segment 0 bases; nucleotides outside the gene matches: 5. The CDR3 consists of 18 residues. The CDR3 DNA is TGCGCCAGCAGCCAAATGGGACAGGGAGGCTCTGGGGCCAACGTCCTGACTTTC. Protein: CASSQMGQGGSGANVLTF.

There are a few counts of this clonotype. This sequence joins TRBV2 and TRBJ1-4; D possibly corresponds to TRBD1 (6 bases). V lost 4 bases and J lost 0, with 12 bases in between. CDR3 length equals 16 residues. Germline CDR1 SNHLY, CDR2 FYNNEI. In DNA form, the CDR3 reads TGTGCCAGCAGTGGAGGGACACCAGCAACTAATGAAAAACTGTTTTTT. Encoded protein: CASSGGTPATNEKLFF.

This clonotype was counted ten times or more. The chain joins TRBV7-2 to TRBJ1-2, with D unclear. This CDR3 is 13 amino acids long. V was pared by 5 bases and J by 6 bases, with 13 bases between. Germline V gives CDR1 SGHTA, CDR2 FQGNSA. The DNA of the CDR3 is TGTGCCAGCAGCCGGGAGCAGGCAGATGGCTACACCTTC. Its translation: CASSREQADGYTF.

The chain is built from TRBV7-8 and TRBJ1-5; D remains ambiguous. The V and J ends lost 1 base and 9 bases respectively, with 10 bases between them. Germline CDR1 and CDR2: SGHVS and FQNEAQ. This CDR3 is 13 amino acids long. In nucleotides, the CDR3 is TGTGCCAGCAGCTTAGAAGCGGCACGGCCCCAGCATTTT. It is translated as CASSLEAARPQHF.

V and J are TRBV5-6 and TRBJ2-3; 10 bases agree with TRBD2. Germline CDR1 reads SGHDT; CDR2 reads YYEEEE. The V and J ends lost 4 bases and 4 bases, in that order; junction bases with no gene match: 12. This CDR3 spans 17 amino acids. This chain's CDR3 is CASSLSRSGGAPDTQYF. The CDR3 DNA is TGTGCCAGCAGCCTTAGCCGGAGCGGGGGGGCGCCAGATACGCAGTATTTT.

This clonotype was observed many times. The V call is TRBV4-2, the J call TRBJ2-3; 9 bases fit TRBD2. CDR3 size: 16 residues. J was trimmed by 2 bases and V by 3 bases; bases with no gene match: 6. Germline-derived CDR1 and CDR2 are LGHNA and YNFKEQ. CDR3 sequence reads: CASSQGTSGSTDTQYF. The CDR3 nucleotides read TGTGCCAGCAGCCAGGGAACTAGCGGGTCCACAGATACGCAGTATTTT.

The chain links TRBV21-1 to TRBJ2-5. TRBV21-1 is tagged as a pseudogene. CDR3 length equals 14 residues. Here the CDR3 reads CASSKDSSQETQYF. DNA of the CDR3: TGTGCCAGCAGCAAAGACAGTTCCCAAGAGACCCAGTACTTC.